These 26 T cell receptor beta chains were sequenced from one sample in a study of radiotherapy plus CTLA-4 blockade in lung cancer. The assay was immunoSEQ multiplex PCR, and TCRdb's table has in-frame clones only and misses some. The table includes about 45,000 clones, 73% detected once. The sample here was peripheral blood, taken from a patient treated with radiotherapy plus ipilimumab. The source is a human donor with non-small cell lung cancer who had a complete response to radiotherapy plus ipilimumab.

The rearrangement joins TRBV10-3 to TRBJ2-2, with D uncertain. Germline V gives CDR1 ENHRY, CDR2 SYGVKD. Trimming cost V 3 bases and J 7 bases, with 6 bases left between them. The CDR3 is made up of 12 amino acids. CDR3 nucleotide sequence: TGTGCCATCAGTGACGTCTTCGGGGAGCTGTTTTTT. Translating it yields CAISDVFGELFF.

V usage is TRBV5-1 and J usage is TRBJ2-5, with 7 bases matching TRBD2. The germline V gene encodes CDR1 SGHRS and CDR2 YFSETQ. The CDR3 consists of 15 residues. With V trimmed by 4 bases and J by 5 bases, 11 bases remained unmatched. CDR3 sequence reads: CASSTTGGGLETQYF. The CDR3 DNA sequence: TGCGCCAGCAGCACGACGGGAGGCGGGTTGGAGACCCAGTACTTC.

The CDR3 nucleotides read TGTGCCAGCAGCAAGGGACACCCGACGGGCACTGAAGCTTTCTTT. This encodes CASSKGHPTGTEAFF. The chain is built from TRBV7-9 and TRBJ1-1, with a weak D call TRBD1 (6 bases). The CDR3 is 15 residues long. Trimming pared 5 bases from V and 4 bases from J, leaving 17 bases between. CDR1 and CDR2 (germline): SEHNR, FQNEAQ (reference sequence). The whole variable domain, remainder taken from reference TRBV7-9 and TRBJ1-1, is DTGVSQNPRHKITKRGQNVTFRCDPISEHNRLYWYRQTLGQGPEFLTYFQNEAQLEKSRLLSDRFSAERPKGSFSTLEIQRTEQGDSAMYLCASSKGHPTGTEAFFGQGTRLTVV.

This chain connects TRBV2 to TRBJ1-1, with D hard to call. V was trimmed by 7 bases and J by 2 bases, leaving 11 bases between them. CDR1 is SNHLY, CDR2 FYNNEI, per germline. This CDR3 is built from 13 residues. The CDR3 sequence: CASNDGLNTEAFF. The CDR3 nucleotides are TGTGCCAGCAATGACGGACTAAACACTGAAGCTTTCTTT.

The chain is built from TRBV7-8 and TRBJ2-5; D is perhaps TRBD1 (6 bases). V lost 5 bases, J lost 5 bases, and 15 bases lay in between. The CDR3 has 14 amino acids. CDR1 is SGHVS, CDR2 FQNEAQ, per germline. The CDR3 spells CASSLGWGRETQYF. The CDR3 coding sequence is TGTGCCAGCAGCCTAGGGTGGGGGCGGGAGACCCAGTACTTC. The complete variable domain, with remaining parts taken from reference TRBV7-8 and TRBJ2-5, reads GAGVSQSPRYKVAKRGQDVALRCDPISGHVSLFWYQQALGQGPEFLTYFQNEAQLDKSGLPSDRFFAERPEGSVSTLKIQRTQQEDSAVYLCASSLGWGRETQYFGPGTRLLVL.

This clone was found a few times. The chain has TRBV6-6 and TRBJ1-5; 8 positions agree with TRBD1. The germline gives CDR1 MNHNY, CDR2 SVGAGI (reference sequence). This CDR3 is 12 amino acids long. V trimming: 10 bases; J trimming: 7 bases; junction bases outside the gene matches: 6. In DNA form, the CDR3 reads TGTGCCACCAGACAGGGGAACCAGCCCCAGCATTTT. Residues: CATRQGNQPQHF.

This chain joins TRBV6-1 and TRBJ1-1, with D possibly TRBD1 on 6 matching bases. Germline-derived CDR1 and CDR2 are MNHNS and SASEGT. This CDR3 spans 14 amino acids. Deletions cut 4 bases from V and 4 bases from J, with 13 bases between. CDR3 sequence (DNA): TGTGCCAGCAGTGGGGCAGCGGGGGCCACTGAAGCTTTCTTT. This gives the protein CASSGAAGATEAFF.

This clone was counted a single time. The gene calls are TRBV5-1 and TRBJ2-7; D uncertain. This CDR3 contains 14 residues. Deletions cut 4 bases from V and 2 bases from J, with 13 bases between. Per germline, CDR1 SGHRS and CDR2 YFSETQ. For the CDR3, the DNA is TGCGCCAGCAGCCCGACGGGTTTCGCCTACGAGCAGTACTTC. This translates into CASSPTGFAYEQYF.

The chain carries TRBV6-5 and TRBJ1-2, with D maybe TRBD1 (5 bases). V was trimmed by 4 bases and J by 9 bases, leaving 21 bases between them. Per germline, CDR1 MNHEY and CDR2 SVGAGI. The CDR3 covers 15 residues. The CDR3 here is CASSSPGDRAFRYTF. The CDR3 DNA reads TGTGCCAGCAGTTCGCCGGGGGACCGGGCTTTTCGCTACACCTTC.

The chain links TRBV7-2 to TRBJ1-5, with 8 positions matching TRBD1. CDR1 is SGHTA, CDR2 FQGNSA, per germline. The CDR3 contains 16 residues. V lost 2 bases and J lost 5; bases outside the gene matches: 8. The CDR3 loop reads CASSLPDRGWDQPQHF. As DNA, the CDR3 is TGTGCCAGCAGCTTACCCGACAGGGGCTGGGATCAGCCCCAGCATTTT.

The chain employs TRBV7-6 and TRBJ1-5; D perhaps matches TRBD1 (6 bases). V was clipped by 1 base and J by 3 bases, with 10 bases between them. This CDR3 is built from 15 residues. Germline V gives CDR1 SGHVS, CDR2 FNYEAQ. The CDR3 bases are TGTGCCAGCAGCTTAGGGGGGGGCACCAATCAGCCCCAGCATTTT. It encodes CASSLGGGTNQPQHF.

The J gene is TRBJ1-2, the V gene TRBV11-2; D gene ambiguous. The germline CDR1 and CDR2 sequences are SGHAT and FQNNGV. V lost 9 bases, J lost 5 bases, and 16 bases lay in between. The CDR3 consists of 13 residues. CDR3 coding DNA: TGTGCCAGTTCGGACCTGGGAGGGTATGGCTACACCTTC. This codes for CASSDLGGYGYTF.

This chain joins TRBV28 and TRBJ2-5, with D perhaps matching TRBD2 (6 bases). CDR1 and CDR2 from the germline V gene are MDHEN and SYDVKM. The CDR3 consists of 14 residues. V lost 6 bases, J lost 2 bases, and 13 bases lay in between. The CDR3 nucleotides read TGTGCCAGCAGCTTTCCAGGGAGGCAAGAGACCCAGTACTTC. This encodes CASSFPGRQETQYF. Supplemented by reference TRBV28 and TRBJ2-5, the full variable domain reads DVKVTQSSRYLVKRTGEKVFLECVQDMDHENMFWYRQDPGLGLRLIYFSYDVKMKEKGDIPEGYSVSREKKERFSLILESASTNQTSMYLCASSFPGRQETQYFGPGTRLLVL.

The table lists this clone with a few counts. V and J are TRBV5-4 and TRBJ2-1; 8 bases match TRBD2. CDR3 size: 14 residues. Per the germline V gene, CDR1 is SGHNT and CDR2 is YYREEE (reference sequence). V shed 1 base and J 9 bases; nucleotides not matched to a gene: 6. The CDR3 is CASSLHGTRGEQFF. The CDR3 DNA reads TGTGCCAGCAGCTTGCATGGGACTAGGGGTGAGCAGTTCTTC.

V usage is TRBV30 and J usage is TRBJ2-1, with D tentatively TRBD2 (6 bases). The CDR3 runs to 15 residues. Germline CDR1 reads GTSNPN; CDR2 reads SVGIG (reference sequence). The germline V and J ends were trimmed by 1 base and 7 bases, with 17 bases remaining between them. This CDR3 is CAWSAGQGGGNEQFF. In nucleotides, the CDR3 is TGTGCCTGGAGTGCCGGGCAGGGAGGCGGGAATGAGCAGTTCTTC. Using reference TRBV30 and TRBJ2-1 for the parts outside the CDR3, the full variable domain is SQTIHQWPATLVQPVGSPLSLECTVEGTSNPNLYWYRQAAGRGLQLLFYSVGIGQISSEVPQNLSASRPQDRQFILSSKKLLLSDSGFYLCAWSAGQGGGNEQFFGPGTRLTVL.

The chain joins TRBV28 to TRBJ1-4, with 11 bases fitting TRBD1. J gave up 7 bases and V 6 bases, and 4 bases lay outside the gene matches. Germline V gene lookup returns CDR1 MDHEN and CDR2 SYDVKM. The CDR3 is 14 amino acids. This CDR3 is CASRQGQGAEKLFF. The CDR3 DNA reads as TGTGCCAGCAGACAAGGACAGGGGGCTGAAAAACTGTTTTTT.

The V gene is TRBV7-2, the J gene TRBJ2-7; tentative D call: TRBD2 (5 bases). The CDR3 has 16 residues. Germline lookup yields CDR1 SGHTA and CDR2 FQGNSA. The V and J ends lost 1 base and 4 bases respectively, with 17 bases between them. This chain's CDR3 is CASSLVISSEGYEQYF. DNA for the CDR3: TGTGCCAGCAGCTTAGTCATCAGTTCCGAGGGTTACGAGCAGTACTTC.

This clone was seen a handful of times. The chain recombines TRBV9 with TRBJ2-2; D is possibly TRBD2 (5 bases). This CDR3 spans 15 amino acids. Germline V gene lookup returns CDR1 SGDLS and CDR2 YYNGEE. V was trimmed by 0 bases and J by 7 bases, leaving 13 bases between them. CDR3 protein: CASSVEVGVHGELFF. The CDR3 bases are TGTGCCAGCAGCGTAGAGGTGGGAGTCCACGGGGAGCTGTTTTTT.

The rearrangement joins TRBV29-1 to TRBJ1-1; D is undetermined. The CDR3 contains 15 residues. With 7 bases removed from V and 6 bases from J, the gap between germline ends came to 24 bases. Germline values: CDR1 SQVTM, CDR2 ANQGSEA. The CDR3 DNA is TGCAGCGCCCGCGGGCGGCTGTACGGGTCCGCTGAAGCTTTCTTT. As protein: CSARGRLYGSAEAFF.

This clone showed up just once. The V gene is TRBV4-3, the J gene TRBJ1-1; possibly TRBD1 for D (5 bases). The CDR3 covers 14 residues. Germline V gene sequence: CDR1 LGHNA, CDR2 YSLEER. The ends were cut back, 2 bases at V and 1 base at J, with 8 bases in the middle. CDR3 sequence reads: CASSQQDRNTEAFF. The CDR3 nucleotides read TGCGCCAGCAGCCAACAAGACAGGAACACTGAAGCTTTCTTT.

This clone was picked up a small number of times. V gene TRBV7-9 combines with J gene TRBJ1-3; 8 bases map to TRBD1. CDR3 size: 14 residues. Per the germline V gene, CDR1 is SEHNR and CDR2 is FQNEAQ (reference sequence). After removal of 7 bases from V and 4 bases from J, the junction contained 6 bases not matched to a gene. DNA of the CDR3: TGTGCCAGCACAAGGACAGGGACGGGAAACACCATATATTTT. It codes for CASTRTGTGNTIYF.

The chain carries TRBV5-1 and TRBJ2-5, with D tentatively TRBD1 (5 bases). The V and J ends lost 4 bases and 4 bases respectively, with 11 bases between them. The germline gives CDR1 SGHRS, CDR2 YFSETQ. This CDR3 comprises 13 residues. The CDR3 coding sequence is TGCGCCAGCAGCACAGGACGCGTAGAGACCCAGTACTTC. Translation gives CASSTGRVETQYF.

The V gene is TRBV19, the J gene TRBJ2-1; 10 bases are a match to TRBD2. The CDR3 consists of 16 residues. The germline gives CDR1 LNHDA, CDR2 SQIVND (reference sequence). V shed 4 bases, J shed 5 bases, and the junction held 8 bases outside the gene matches. CDR3 sequence reads: CASSKAAAGGNNEQFF. The CDR3 DNA reads as TGTGCCAGTAGTAAGGCGGCAGCGGGGGGGAACAATGAGCAGTTCTTC.

This clone came up a few times. The chain couples TRBV19 to TRBJ1-1; D is uncertain. The V end was cut by 3 bases, the J end by 6 bases, with 17 bases between. Germline-derived CDR1 and CDR2 are LNHDA and SQIVND (reference sequence). The CDR3 covers 15 residues. The CDR3 region has the DNA TGTGCCAGTAGTATTCGAAGCGGCGGGCAGTCTGAAGCTTTCTTT. It codes for CASSIRSGGQSEAFF. The whole variable domain, filled in from reference TRBV19 and TRBJ1-1, reads DGGITQSPKYLFRKEGQNVTLSCEQNLNHDAMYWYRQDPGQGLRLIYYSQIVNDFQKGDIAEGYSVSREKKESFPLTVTSAQKNPTAFYLCASSIRSGGQSEAFFGQGTRLTVV.

This chain connects TRBV27 to TRBJ1-5; no firm D call. V was clipped by 3 bases and J by 0 bases, with 9 bases between them. The CDR3 loop spans 15 amino acids. Germline V lookup: CDR1 MNHEY, CDR2 SMNVEV (reference sequence). In DNA, the CDR3 is TGTGCCAGCAGTTTTGGGCAGAATAGCAATCAGCCCCAGCATTTT. It specifies CASSFGQNSNQPQHF.

V gene TRBV6-4 combines with J gene TRBJ1-2; 8 bases align to TRBD1. CDR1 is MRHNA, CDR2 SNTAGT, per germline. Trimming cost V 7 bases and J 8 bases; bases outside gene matches: 12. The CDR3 length is 14 residues. The CDR3 sequence is CASTQGAPLGGYTF. DNA for the CDR3: TGTGCCAGCACCCAGGGGGCGCCTCTGGGGGGCTACACCTTC.